This T cell receptor beta chain was observed in a study of CXCR3-negative and CXCR3-positive naive CD8 T cells. Findings and limits, study-wide: Naive subsets did not differ in surface CD5, and the authors estimated TCR strength using properties of the TRB CDR3.

Researchers prepared the TRB cDNA libraries using 5' RACE with UMI labels. TCRdb reanalyzed the 5' RACE reads, giving one entry per CDR3 protein sequence and no DNA. The sample holds some 48,000 distinct CDR3 sequences. This CDR3 is built from 14 residues. Germline lookup yields CDR1 SEHNR and CDR2 FQNEAQ (reference sequence). In regard to this clonotype: As yet, its antigen is unknown.

Material: naive CXCR3- CD8+ T cells from blood. Stated subset: CD45RO-CCR7+CD27+CD95- naive CD8+ T cells lacking CXCR3 (TNR3-). The clonotype comes from a human donor in good health. Some clones in this sample may be carry-over from other donors' samples. The chain has TRBV7-9 and TRBJ2-7; the TCRdb D gene call, TRBD2, has no DNA to confirm it. CDR3 sequence: CASSLGTSFYEQYF.